What follows is one TCR beta chain and its context. The target of this receptor is not known. Base qualities are not at hand, and no much larger clone is one base apart. This sample is drawn from a study of shared clonotypes between healthy human individuals (dated by TCRdb to 2018 to 2021). The study in broad terms: A couple of women and three men aged 18 to 49 years were included in the cohort. To increase sequencing depth and limit assay-specific biases, TCR repertoire library preparation and sequencing were carried out by different laboratories using diverse techniques. The study deeply sequenced blood TCR repertoires of five healthy adults to estimate repertoire size and the extent of clonotype sharing between individuals. For each donor, CD4 naive and CD4 memory were each run on three plates, CD8 naive on two plates, and CD8 memory on one plate. Leukapheresis yielded between about 0.9 and 9.5 billion PBMCs per donor. What the authors observed across the whole study: Sampling was restricted to blood, and TCR repertoires in tissue are likely to differ from TCR repertoires in blood. Compared with non-shared clonotypes, the clonotypes found in all four sorted-subset donors had higher generation probabilities. Sharing across a few donors was observed for approximately 5% of naive CD4, under 4% of naive CD8, about 2.3% of memory CD4, and over 0.3% of memory CD8 clonotypes. Naive subsets generally had larger estimated clonotype richness than memory subsets did. Pairwise subsampling indicated that sequencing depth was expected to affect the degree of clonotype sharing among donors. The genetic and exposure-history diversity represented was limited by the small number of donors. Incomplete sequencing was indicated by rarefaction of sorted-subset datasets, despite the large sequencing depth.

Using the deep immunoSEQ assay, multiplex PCR amplified TCR CDR3 regions from genomic DNA. Extracted genomic DNA from each cell subset was spread evenly across all wells of several immunoSEQ 96-well plates, with each plate serving as a replicate. Each replicate PCR for sorted subsets received about 220 ng genomic DNA, equal to some 32,000 T cell genomes. The purified libraries were quantified using a Qubit 3.0 fluorometer, sized with a Bioanalyzer 2100, and then quantified again using the KAPA Library Quantification kit. Each immunoSEQ 96-well plate was sequenced on its own single-read 150-cycle Illumina NextSeq 550 flow cell. The original pipeline was this. Because only junctional sequences without quality scores were contained in the immunoSEQ output, filtering matching that applied to full-length reads could not be performed. Sequences were annotated with PyIR, a Python wrapper for IgBLAST v1.9, using IMGT germline references to assign V/J genes and CDR3. Reads were removed for weak V/J assignments (E-value above 1e-6), missing CDR3, stop codons, out-of-frame junctions, or ambiguous translated residues. A V3J clonotype was defined by an identical inferred V gene, J gene, and CDR3 amino acid sequence. The percentage overlap between two repertoires was calculated by dividing the number of shared unique clonotypes by the size of the smaller repertoire. RTK rarefaction, the Chao1 estimator, and Recon v2.1 estimates of unobserved clonotypes were used to assess repertoire richness. OLGA was used to compute generation probabilities for all TCRbeta clonotypes that the gDNA method yielded from four donors. TCRdb limited this immuneACCESS table to in-frame rearrangements with V and J called. A share of clones is missing; checked studies link under half to unresolved V genes, and the rest is unexplained. The DNA was the basis for D and trimming; V, J and clone size are from that table. Counted in this sample were roughly 700,000 clones; less than 95% of them appeared once. The top ten clones comprise about 34% of the sample.

Donors were healthy HIV-negative adults with no recently reported acute infections or vaccinations. Every donor was a Caucasian adult residing in Nashville, Tennessee, USA. The CD8 memory samples were a combination of magnetically selected CD45RO+ cells and CCR7-negative CD45RA+ effector memory (TemRA) cells. After blood collection by leukapheresis, PBMCs were isolated using Ficoll-Histopaque density gradient centrifugation and then cryopreserved in the vapor phase of liquid nitrogen. Analytical flow cytometry was used to check the purity and quantity of each magnetically sorted T cell population. Genomic DNA was isolated from each sorted fraction and quantified by UV absorbance on a Nanodrop 2000c. The V end loses 2 bases and the J end loses 3 bases, and a stretch of 8 bases separates them. The cysteine opens and the phenylalanine closes a CDR3 of 12 amino acids. Solely the CDR3 DNA is kept, with 36 bases framed from the first base. Taken from the germline V gene, the CDR1 and CDR2 loops are SQVTM and ANQGSEA.

Specimen: memory CD8+ T cells from PBMCs. The meaning of the sample's cell subset or site label: CD45RO+ cells pooled with CCR7-negative TemRA cells. Here the chain combines TRBV29-1 and TRBJ2-7; TRBD1 is possibly the D segment (5 matching bases). The source is a man between 18 and 29 years old in good health. Some clones in this sample may be carry-over from other donors' samples. CDR3 reads: CSVERGSYEQYF. The bases read TGCAGCGTTGAAAGGGGAAGCTACGAGCAGTACTTC.